These T cell receptor beta chains were read from a single sample in a study of T cell responses to AZD1222 COVID-19 vaccine. Produced via immunoSEQ multiplex PCR; TCRdb's table is partial and in-frame only. The sample holds fewer than 150,000 clones, about nine tenths seen once. This material consisted of peripheral blood, taken on day 0 of AZD1222 vaccination. These receptors were obtained from an adult in good health. Each CDR3 is given with its conserved first and last residue. A D gene is named only where the DNA matches it firmly. A clone size is listed for some rows: how often the clone was seen (once, few, many), or a class if it is expanded.

D	V	J	size	CDR3	DNA
.	TRBV6-5	TRBJ2-2	.	CASRTGTINTGELFF	TGTGCCAGCAGAACCGGGACCATCAACACCGGGGAGCTGTTTTTT
.	TRBV6-5	TRBJ2-7	.	CASSYRHLTYEQYF	TGTGCCAGCAGTTATAGGCACCTAACCTACGAGCAGTACTTC
.	TRBV12-3/TRBV12-4	TRBJ2-2	.	CASSLWEDGELFF	TGTGCCAGCAGTTTGTGGGAAGACGGGGAGCTGTTTTTT
.	TRBV4-1	TRBJ1-6	.	CASSQGIWSRGSPLHF	TGCGCCAGCAGCCAAGGAATTTGGTCCCGCGGTTCACCCCTCCACTTT
.	TRBV14	TRBJ2-3	few	CASSQDQVGWDTDTQYF	TGTGCCAGCAGCCAAGATCAGGTCGGGTGGGACACAGATACGCAGTATTTT
.	TRBV3-1/TRBV3-2	TRBJ1-4	once	CASSQGRGEKLFF	TGTGCCAGCAGCCAAGGAAGGGGGGAAAAACTGTTTTTT
.	TRBV6-5	TRBJ1-4	.	CASSRTTNEKLFF	TGTGCCAGCAGCAGAACAACTAATGAAAAACTGTTTTTT
.	TRBV7-9	TRBJ2-7	once	CASSPGVSTYEQYF	TGTGCCAGCAGCCCGGGGGTAAGCACCTACGAGCAGTACTTC
.	TRBV7-9	TRBJ2-7	.	CASSLSFSYEQYF	TGTGCCAGCAGCTTATCTTTCTCCTACGAGCAGTACTTC
.	TRBV4-1	TRBJ1-2	.	CASSQVVTENYGYTF	TGCGCCAGCAGCCAAGTCGTGACAGAAAACTATGGCTACACCTTC
.	TRBV6-5	TRBJ2-7	.	CASSYHLSYEQYF	TGTGCCAGCAGTTACCACCTCTCCTACGAGCAGTACTTC
.	TRBV4-3	TRBJ2-3	.	CASSYRRGRIPSTDTQYF	TGCGCCAGCAGCTATCGCAGGGGAAGAATTCCTAGCACAGATACGCAGTATTTT
.	TRBV6-5	TRBJ2-5	.	CASSPTSMETQYF	TGTGCCAGCAGTCCCACTAGCATGGAGACCCAGTACTTC
.	TRBV7-9	TRBJ1-4	.	CASSPDGQRKLFF	TGTGCCAGCAGCCCTGATGGACAGCGAAAACTGTTTTTT
TRBD2	TRBV5-4	TRBJ2-7	.	CASSPGTRVYEQYF	TGTGCCAGCAGCCCCGGGACTAGGGTCTACGAGCAGTACTTC
.	TRBV5-1	TRBJ1-2	once	CASSPGLGTYGYTF	TGCGCCAGCAGCCCGGGACTGGGAACCTATGGCTACACCTTC
.	TRBV7-2	TRBJ1-2	once	CASSLVGAYGYTF	TGTGCCAGCAGCTTAGTGGGAGCGTATGGCTACACCTTC
TRBD1	TRBV2	TRBJ1-1	once	CASSEWQGAATEAFF	TGTGCCAGCAGTGAATGGCAGGGGGCAGCCACTGAAGCTTTCTTT
.	TRBV30	TRBJ1-1	.	CAWEGDTEAFF	TGTGCCTGGGAGGGCGACACTGAAGCTTTCTTT
.	TRBV11-3	TRBJ2-1	.	CASSQGTYNEQFF	TGTGCCAGCAGCCAGGGGACCTACAATGAGCAGTTCTTC
TRBD1	TRBV5-1	TRBJ2-6	once	CASSFTGASGANVLTF	TGCGCCAGCAGCTTCACAGGGGCCTCTGGGGCCAACGTCCTGACTTTC
TRBD1	TRBV18	TRBJ1-6	.	CASSDRQGHNSPLHF	TGTGCCAGCTCGGACCGACAGGGTCATAATTCACCCCTCCACTTT